Here is one T cell receptor beta chain with its context. Its target is unknown. The data were produced by immunoSEQ multiplex PCR, yet TCRdb's version contains in-frame clones alone and is incomplete. The data hold over 75,000 clones, with about 72% observed a single time. The source of the sample is a study of cytotoxic CD8 clonotypes in ibrutinib-treated CLL. Study-level results: Relative to age-matched healthy donors, clonality at baseline was higher, and it tracked circulating CD8+ T-cell counts.

The CDR3 is 13 residues long. Germline values: CDR1 SGHNT, CDR2 YENEEA. Trimming stripped 7 bases from V and 7 bases from J, with 14 bases between. The chain combines TRBV11-3 with TRBJ2-1, with a tentative D call TRBD2 (7 bases). This clonotype was sampled from a human donor with chronic lymphocytic leukemia. The sample here was PBMCs, taken after 12 months of ibrutinib treatment. The DNA of the CDR3 is TGTGCCAGCACCGCGCGGGGGCGGAATGAGCAGTTCTTC. It specifies CASTARGRNEQFF.